This TCR beta chain was sequenced during a study of cytomegalovirus exposure and HLA in healthy donors. General study points: Three CMV-associated chains proved CMV antigen-specific in vitro. High specificity and sensitivity for cytomegalovirus status were reported for the classifier. Researchers counted around 160 TCR beta chains as cytomegalovirus-associated.

Regarding this clone: Its antigen is not known.

Generated by immunoSEQ multiplex PCR, the TCRdb table keeps only in-frame clones and is missing some. The data hold about 150,000 clones, with 70% to 90% observed a single time. Trimming removed 2 bases at V and 2 bases at J, with 10 bases between. The CDR3 consists of 14 residues. Germline CDR1 is PRHDT and CDR2 is FYEKMQ (reference sequence). The sequenced sample consisted of PBMCs. The chain carries TRBV13 and TRBJ2-7; D unclear. The sequence derives from a woman in her late teens or twenties in good health and CMV-seropositive. CDR3 sequence: CASSLRSVTYEQYF. CDR3 in DNA: TGTGCCAGCAGCTTACGGTCCGTCACCTACGAGCAGTACTTC.